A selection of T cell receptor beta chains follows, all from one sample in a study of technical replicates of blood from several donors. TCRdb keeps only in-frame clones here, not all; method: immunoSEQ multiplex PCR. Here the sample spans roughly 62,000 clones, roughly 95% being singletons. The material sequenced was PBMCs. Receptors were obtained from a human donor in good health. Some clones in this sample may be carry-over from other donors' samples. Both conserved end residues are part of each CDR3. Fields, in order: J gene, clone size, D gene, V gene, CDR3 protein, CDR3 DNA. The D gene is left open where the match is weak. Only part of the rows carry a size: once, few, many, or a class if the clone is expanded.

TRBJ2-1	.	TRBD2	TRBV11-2	CASSLGTSGRDEQFF	TGTGCCAGCAGCTTAGGGACTAGCGGGAGAGATGAGCAGTTCTTC
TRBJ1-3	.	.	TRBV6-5	CASSYSVGGGNTIYF	TGTGCCAGCAGTTACTCGGTGGGAGGGGGAAACACCATATATTTT
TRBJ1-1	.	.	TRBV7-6	CASSESMNTEAFF	TGTGCCAGCAGCGAGTCCATGAACACTGAAGCTTTCTTT
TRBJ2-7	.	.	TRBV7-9	CASSQTSYEQYF	TGTGCCAGCAGCCAGACTAGCTACGAGCAGTACTTC
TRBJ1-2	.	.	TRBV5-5	CASSLSGNYGYTF	TGTGCCAGCAGCCTCTCGGGGAACTATGGCTACACCTTC
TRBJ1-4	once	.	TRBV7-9	CASSGGGLGNEKLFF	TGTGCCAGCAGCGGGGGGGGGCTAGGTAATGAAAAACTGTTTTTT
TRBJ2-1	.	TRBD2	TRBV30	CAWSKGTSGRNEQFF	TGTGCCTGGAGTAAGGGGACTAGCGGGAGGAATGAGCAGTTCTTC
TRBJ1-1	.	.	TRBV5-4	CASSLGPGEAFF	TGTGCCAGCAGCTTAGGGCCAGGGGAAGCTTTCTTT
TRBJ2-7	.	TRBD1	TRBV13	CASSPPTGGVPYEQYF	TGTGCCAGCAGCCCGCCGACAGGGGGCGTCCCCTACGAGCAGTACTTC
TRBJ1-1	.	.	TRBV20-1	CSAGSYEAFF	TGCAGTGCAGGGAGCTATGAAGCTTTCTTT
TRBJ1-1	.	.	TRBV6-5	CASSPTWQNTEAFF	TGTGCCAGCAGTCCCACATGGCAGAACACTGAAGCTTTCTTT
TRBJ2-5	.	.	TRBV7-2	CASSLVGRQETQYF	TGTGCCAGCAGCTTAGTGGGCAGGCAAGAGACCCAGTACTTC
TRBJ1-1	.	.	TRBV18	CASSPPAGSEAFF	TGTGCCAGCTCCCCACCTGCGGGGTCTGAAGCTTTCTTT
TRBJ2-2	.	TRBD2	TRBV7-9	CASSRGSNTGELFF	TGTGCCAGCAGCCGCGGGAGTAACACCGGGGAGCTGTTTTTT
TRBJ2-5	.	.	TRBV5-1	CASSQRPLVAANQETQYF	TGCGCCAGCAGCCAACGCCCCTTGGTAGCGGCTAACCAAGAGACCCAGTACTTC
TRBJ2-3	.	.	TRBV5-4	CASRRGGAATDTQYF	TGTGCCAGCAGAAGGGGGGGCGCTGCCACAGATACGCAGTATTTT
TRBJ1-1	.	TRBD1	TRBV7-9	CASSPFRGGQGVTEAFF	TGTGCCAGCAGCCCCTTCCGAGGCGGGCAGGGGGTCACTGAAGCTTTCTTT
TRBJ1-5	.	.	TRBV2	CASSPTQGGSQPQHF	TGTGCCAGCAGCCCAACCCAGGGAGGCAGCCAGCCCCAGCATTTT
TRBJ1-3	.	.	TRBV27	CGRGLVHSGNTIYF	TGTGGAAGAGGGTTGGTACACTCTGGAAACACCATATATTTT
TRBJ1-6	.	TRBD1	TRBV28	CASSFFRDRGNSPLHF	TGTGCCAGCAGTTTTTTCCGGGACAGGGGTAATTCACCCCTCCACTTT
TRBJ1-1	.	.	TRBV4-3	CASSQDYMGGEAFF	TGCGCCAGCAGCCAAGATTACATGGGAGGTGAAGCTTTCTTT
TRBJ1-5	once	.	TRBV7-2	CASSLVAGVGQPQHF	TGTGCCAGCAGCTTAGTGGCAGGGGTCGGGCAGCCCCAGCATTTT
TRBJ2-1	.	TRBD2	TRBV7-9	CASSLGTTASEQFF	TGTGCCAGCAGCCTCGGGACTACGGCAAGTGAGCAGTTCTTC
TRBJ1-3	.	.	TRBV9	CASSVDSFSGNTIYF	TGTGCCAGCAGCGTAGACAGCTTCTCTGGAAACACCATATATTTT
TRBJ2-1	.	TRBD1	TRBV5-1	CASSPRGDRYYNEQFF	TGCGCCAGCAGCCCCCGAGGGGACAGGTACTACAATGAGCAGTTCTTC
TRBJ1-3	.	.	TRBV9	CASSAYGSPGNTIYF	TGTGCCAGCAGCGCCTACGGGTCCCCTGGAAACACCATATATTTT
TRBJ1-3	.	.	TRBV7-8	CASSSGTAGNTIYF	TGTGCCAGCAGTTCTGGGACTGCTGGGAACACCATATATTTT
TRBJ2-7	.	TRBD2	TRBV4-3	CASSQDWASGSYEQYF	TGCGCCAGCAGCCAAGACTGGGCTAGCGGGAGCTACGAGCAGTACTTC
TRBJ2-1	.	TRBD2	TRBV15	CATSRDRGLAGHNEQFF	TGTGCCACCAGCAGAGATCGCGGGCTAGCGGGACACAATGAGCAGTTCTTC
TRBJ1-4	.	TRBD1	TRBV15	CATSRDIGDRGGEKLFF	TGTGCCACCAGCAGAGATATTGGGGACAGGGGAGGGGAAAAACTGTTTTTT
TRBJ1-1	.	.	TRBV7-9	CASSSTGRIRAFF	TGTGCCAGCAGCTCAACAGGGAGAATTCGGGCTTTCTTT
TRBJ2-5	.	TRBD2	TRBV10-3	CAISALAGEGTQYF	TGTGCCATCAGTGCCCTAGCGGGAGAAGGGACCCAGTACTTC
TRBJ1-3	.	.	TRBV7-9	CASSLVRSGGNTIYF	TGTGCCAGCAGCTTAGTTCGAAGCGGAGGAAACACCATATATTTT
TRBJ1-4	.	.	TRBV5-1	CASSLDAGVREKLFF	TGCGCCAGCAGCTTGGATGCCGGGGTGAGAGAAAAACTGTTTTTT
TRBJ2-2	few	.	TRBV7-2	CASSPTGTTNTGELFF	TGTGCCAGCAGCCCCACCGGGACAACGAACACCGGGGAGCTGTTTTTT
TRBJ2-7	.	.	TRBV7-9	CASSPPRHEQYF	TGTGCCAGCAGCCCTCCGCGCCACGAGCAGTACTTC
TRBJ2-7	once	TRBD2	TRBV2	CASKGTSSNEQYF	TGTGCCAGCAAGGGGACTAGCAGCAACGAGCAGTACTTC
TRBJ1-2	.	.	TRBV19	CASSMSAGGYTF	TGTGCCAGTAGTATGTCTGCGGGTGGCTACACCTTC
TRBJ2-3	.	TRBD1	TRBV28	CASSLFGRQGARTDTQYF	TGTGCCAGCAGTTTGTTCGGTCGACAGGGCGCACGCACAGATACGCAGTATTTT
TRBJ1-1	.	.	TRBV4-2	CASSQGVSGNTEAFF	TGTGCCAGCAGCCAAGGGGTATCGGGAAACACTGAAGCTTTCTTT
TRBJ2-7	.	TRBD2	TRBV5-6	CASSLGTSGRSTYEQYF	TGTGCCAGCAGCTTGGGGACTAGCGGGAGGTCGACCTACGAGCAGTACTTC
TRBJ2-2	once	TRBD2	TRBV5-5	CASSLEPSGGRAGELFF	TGTGCCAGCAGCTTGGAGCCTAGCGGGGGGAGAGCCGGGGAGCTGTTTTTT
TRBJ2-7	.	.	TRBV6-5	CASSLSPGPLGGEQYF	TGTGCCAGCAGTTTATCTCCGGGACCTCTCGGGGGCGAGCAGTACTTC
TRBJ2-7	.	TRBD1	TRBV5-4	CASSHDRGGEQYF	TGTGCCAGCAGCCACGACAGGGGGGGCGAGCAGTACTTC
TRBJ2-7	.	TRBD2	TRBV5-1	CASSTTGRIYEQYF	TGCGCCAGCAGCACTACCGGGAGGATCTACGAGCAGTACTTC
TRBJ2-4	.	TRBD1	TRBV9	CASSPSQTGNTKNIQYF	TGTGCCAGCAGCCCTTCACAGACAGGGAACACCAAAAACATTCAGTACTTC
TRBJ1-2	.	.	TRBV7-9	CASSLRGFYGYTF	TGTGCCAGCAGCTTACGGGGTTTCTATGGCTACACCTTC
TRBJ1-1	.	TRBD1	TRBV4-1	CASSQPRTGSNTEAFF	TGCGCCAGCAGCCAACCTAGGACAGGGTCGAACACTGAAGCTTTCTTT
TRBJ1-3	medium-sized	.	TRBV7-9	CASRKRVNTIYF	TGTGCCAGCAGGAAACGGGTAAACACCATATATTTT
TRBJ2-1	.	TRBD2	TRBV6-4	CATRLREGINEQFF	TGTGCCACCCGTTTACGGGAGGGCATCAATGAGCAGTTCTTC
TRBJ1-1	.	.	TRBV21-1	CASSKAFRENTEAFF	TGTGCCAGCAGCAAAGCCTTCAGGGAGAACACTGAAGCTTTCTTT
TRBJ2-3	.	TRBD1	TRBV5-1	CASSPGDRASTDTQYF	TGCGCCAGCAGCCCCGGGGACAGAGCCAGCACAGATACGCAGTATTTT
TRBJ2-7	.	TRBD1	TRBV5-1	CASSTGQGGTDEQYF	TGCGCCAGCAGCACGGGACAGGGAGGTACGGACGAGCAGTACTTC
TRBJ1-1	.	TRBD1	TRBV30	CAWTTGGGTEAFF	TGTGCCTGGACCACAGGGGGAGGGACTGAAGCTTTCTTT